This record looks at one T cell receptor (beta chain) sequence and its context. Authors' data handling: It was from reference gene primer amplification that nucleated cell counts were estimated. Produced via immunoSEQ multiplex PCR; TCRdb's table is partial and in-frame only. The D gene and trimming were derived from the DNA, and the V and J assignments and clone size from that table. Here the sample spans fewer than 250,000 clones, around four fifths being singletons. Followed over time, Seattle patients had been enrolled while infection was active. The data belong to a study of blood T cell repertoires in COVID-19. Study summary: There were acute and convalescent COVID-19 samples, and they came from the United States, Italy and Spain. The analysed material was cDNA or gDNA that came from T cells, B-cell-depleted T cells, or PBMCs.

The V and J ends lost 0 bases and 4 bases, in that order; junction bases with no gene match: 3. There are 16 residues in the CDR3. Germline V gene lookup returns CDR1 SGDLS and CDR2 YYNGEE. This chain uses TRBV9 with TRBJ2-7; 14 nucleotides match TRBD2. This sequence was found in a woman over 75 with COVID-19, enrolled during active disease. Sequenced material: peripheral blood. Here the CDR3 reads CASSVGGTSGGYEQYF. In DNA, the CDR3 is TGTGCCAGCAGCGTAGGAGGGACTAGCGGGGGATACGAGCAGTACTTC. Using reference TRBV9 and TRBJ2-7 for the parts outside the CDR3, the full variable domain is DSGVTQTPKHLITATGQRVTLRCSPRSGDLSVYWYQQSLDQGLQFLIQYYNGEERAKGNILERFSAQQFPDLHSELNLSSLELGDSALYFCASSVGGTSGGYEQYFGPGTRLTVT.